The 20 T cell receptor beta chains below come from one sample, sequenced in a study of T cell responses to AZD1222 COVID-19 vaccine. Profiling relied on immunoSEQ multiplex PCR, and the TCRdb table lists in-frame clones only, not all of them. Of over 100,000 clones in the sample, 87% were seen once. This sample comprised peripheral blood, obtained 28 days after the second AZD1222 dose. The receptors stem from an adult who received the AZD1222 COVID-19 vaccine.

This clone was observed a few times. This chain links TRBV4-3 with TRBJ2-1; 8 bases line up with TRBD2. Per the germline V gene, CDR1 is LGHNA and CDR2 is YSLEER. J lost 3 bases, V lost 0 bases, and 4 bases had no gene match. The CDR3 has 16 residues. The DNA for the CDR3 is TGCGCCAGCAGCCAAGATAGCGGGGCTCGCTACAATGAGCAGTTCTTC. Translated, it gives CASSQDSGARYNEQFF.

The J gene is TRBJ1-5, the V gene TRBV3-1 (or the pseudogene TRBV3-2), with D possibly being TRBD1 (5 bases). The CDR3 has 14 amino acids. CDR1 and CDR2 from the germline V gene are LGHDT and YNNKEL (reference sequence). V was shortened by 3 bases and J by 1 base, with 7 bases between the two germline ends. The CDR3 sequence: CASSQGRSNQPQHF. The CDR3 DNA follows: TGTGCCAGCAGCCAGGGACGGAGCAATCAGCCCCAGCATTTT.

This chain's CDR3 is CASSPNLNTEAFF. CDR3 coding DNA: TGTGCCAGCAGCCCCAATTTGAACACTGAAGCTTTCTTT. This chain connects TRBV3-1 (or the pseudogene TRBV3-2) to TRBJ1-1; no firm D call. The CDR3 loop spans 13 amino acids. Germline CDR1 LGHDT, CDR2 YNNKEL (reference sequence). The V end was cut by 4 bases, the J end by 0 bases, with 6 bases between.

The chain has TRBV5-1 and TRBJ2-3; a weak D match, TRBD1 (6 bases). The germline V and J ends were trimmed by 4 bases and 6 bases, with 24 bases remaining between them. Germline V gives CDR1 SGHRS, CDR2 YFSETQ. This CDR3 has 17 amino acids. For the CDR3, the DNA is TGCGCCAGCAGCGACCGGACAGTCCCCTCAGGATCCGATACGCAGTATTTT. It yields the protein CASSDRTVPSGSDTQYF.

The V gene is TRBV19, the J gene TRBJ1-6; D call uncertain. Germline V gene data show CDR1 as LNHDA and CDR2 as SQIVND (reference sequence). This CDR3 region has 14 residues. The V and J ends lost 8 bases and 3 bases respectively, with 11 bases between them. This CDR3 is CASSEGLYNSPLHF. The CDR3 DNA follows: TGTGCCAGTTCGGAGGGCCTCTATAATTCACCCCTCCACTTT.

The chain links TRBV7-2 to TRBJ1-1; 8 nucleotides match TRBD1. CDR3 length: 15 residues. The J segment lost 1 base and the V segment lost 5 bases, leaving 6 bases of the junction unmatched. Germline CDR1 and CDR2: SGHTA and FQGNSA. The CDR3 spells CASSPRTGPNTEAFF. The CDR3 DNA follows: TGTGCCAGCAGCCCCCGGACAGGGCCGAACACTGAAGCTTTCTTT.

This chain uses TRBV23-1 with TRBJ2-2; tentatively, D is TRBD2 (5 bases). TRBV23-1 is an ORF; its function is uncertain. Trimming pared 3 bases from V and 2 bases from J, leaving 25 bases between. This CDR3 has 20 residues. The CDR3 sequence is CASSHIRGVGHKNNTGELFF. In nucleotides, the CDR3 is TGCGCCAGCAGTCATATTCGGGGAGTGGGTCACAAAAATAACACCGGGGAGCTGTTTTTT.

The chain couples TRBV19 to TRBJ2-7; 7 positions match TRBD1. There are 14 residues in the CDR3. CDR1 and CDR2 (germline): LNHDA, SQIVND (reference sequence). The V segment lost 1 base and the J segment 7 bases; nucleotides outside the gene matches: 7. The CDR3, as DNA: TGTGCCAGTAGTATAGGGGACAGAGTCAAGGAGCAGTACTTC. Amino acids: CASSIGDRVKEQYF. Together with reference TRBV19 and TRBJ2-7, the CDR3 gives the full variable domain: DGGITQSPKYLFRKEGQNVTLSCEQNLNHDAMYWYRQDPGQGLRLIYYSQIVNDFQKGDIAEGYSVSREKKESFPLTVTSAQKNPTAFYLCASSIGDRVKEQYFGPGTRLTVT.

This clone occurred once. The chain uses TRBV4-3 and TRBJ1-6; no definite D call. Trimming removed 1 base at V and 9 bases at J, with 13 bases between. This CDR3 spans 15 amino acids. Looked up from germline, CDR1 is LGHNA and CDR2 is YSLEER. CDR3 coding DNA: TGCGCCAGCAGCCAAGGTTACGCCTTGGGTTCACCCCTCCACTTT. It specifies CASSQGYALGSPLHF.

The chain couples TRBV19 to TRBJ1-5; 11 nucleotides align to TRBD1. Germline trimming cut 7 bases from V and 2 bases from J; bases unmatched to any gene: 4. The germline V gene encodes CDR1 LNHDA and CDR2 SQIVND (reference sequence). CDR3 length: 15 amino acids. CDR3 residues: CASTRDRGGNQPQHF. DNA of the CDR3: TGTGCCAGTACCAGGGACAGGGGGGGCAATCAGCCCCAGCATTTT.

The J gene is TRBJ1-5, the V gene TRBV12-3 or TRBV12-4; D is unresolved. V was pared by 6 bases and J by 3 bases, with 9 bases between. The CDR3 is 13 residues long. Here the CDR3 reads CASSPVHNQPQHF. CDR3 bases: TGTGCCAGCAGCCCTGTACACAATCAGCCCCAGCATTTT.

The V gene is TRBV2, the J gene TRBJ1-5, with D uncertain. The CDR3 spans 14 residues. V dropped 9 bases and J dropped 4 bases, with 16 bases sitting between them. CDR1 is SNHLY, CDR2 FYNNEI, per germline. CDR3 loop: CASSPEGRNQPQHF. The DNA of the CDR3 is TGTGCCAGTTCCCCGGAGGGCAGAAATCAGCCCCAGCATTTT.

The rearrangement joins TRBV5-1 to TRBJ2-4, with D possibly being TRBD1 (5 bases). The CDR3 totals 12 residues. The germline V and J ends were trimmed by 0 bases and 15 bases, with 13 bases remaining between them. Germline values: CDR1 SGHRS, CDR2 YFSETQ. As DNA, the CDR3 is TGCGCCAGCAGCTTGGCCAGGGCAGTCTGGTACTTC. Amino acids: CASSLARAVWYF.

The CDR3 region is CASSEVGQGANSPLHF. CDR3 nucleotide sequence: TGTGCCAGCAGTGAAGTGGGCCAGGGGGCTAATTCACCCCTCCACTTT. The chain couples TRBV6-1 to TRBJ1-6; 8 positions agree with TRBD1. The CDR3 covers 16 residues. The trim removed 1 base at V and 6 bases at J, leaving 5 bases unmatched. Germline lookup yields CDR1 MNHNS and CDR2 SASEGT.

The V call is TRBV5-1, the J call TRBJ2-3; D not resolved. Germline lookup yields CDR1 SGHRS and CDR2 YFSETQ. V lost 0 bases and J lost 1, with 9 bases in between. This CDR3 contains 15 residues. CDR3 sequence reads: CASSLESRGTDTQYF. The CDR3 DNA sequence: TGCGCCAGCAGCTTGGAGAGTAGGGGCACAGATACGCAGTATTTT.

The rearrangement uses TRBV10-3 and TRBJ1-5; 7 nucleotides agree with TRBD1. CDR1 is ENHRY and CDR2 is SYGVKD in the germline V gene. V trimming: 4 bases; J trimming: 2 bases; junction bases outside the gene matches: 2. The CDR3 is 14 amino acids. In DNA form, the CDR3 reads TGTGCCATCAGTGGAGGACAGGGCAATCAGCCCCAGCATTTT. It encodes CAISGGQGNQPQHF.

This clone has a single count. This chain uses TRBV10-3 with TRBJ1-3, with D unclear. CDR3 size: 12 residues. Germline lookup yields CDR1 ENHRY and CDR2 SYGVKD. Trimming removed 3 bases at V and 5 bases at J, with 5 bases between. DNA for the CDR3: TGTGCCATCAGTGAATTGAGAAACACCATATATTTT. Encoded protein: CAISELRNTIYF.

This chain joins TRBV27 and TRBJ2-2, with D uncertain. Between the trimmed V and J ends, which lost 3 bases and 9 bases, there was a span of 5 bases. The CDR3 extends over 11 amino acids. Per the germline V gene, CDR1 is MNHEY and CDR2 is SMNVEV (reference sequence). For the CDR3, the DNA is TGTGCCAGCAGTTTTAACCGGGAGCTGTTTTTT. Translating gives CASSFNRELFF.

The V and J genes are TRBV4-3 and TRBJ2-3; D ambiguous. Trimming took 2 bases from V and 2 from J, leaving 14 bases between them. Germline CDR1 is LGHNA and CDR2 is YSLEER. CDR3 size: 16 residues. The CDR3 reads CASSQQAQVNTDTQYF. CDR3 sequence (DNA): TGCGCCAGCAGCCAACAAGCGCAGGTAAACACAGATACGCAGTATTTT.

The rearrangement uses TRBV19 and TRBJ1-2; 7 nucleotides agree with TRBD1. CDR1 LNHDA and CDR2 SQIVND come from the germline V gene (reference sequence). Trimming cost V 5 bases and J 3 bases; bases outside gene matches: 3. There are 13 residues in the CDR3. In DNA form, the CDR3 reads TGTGCCAGTAGTGGACAGGCTTACTATGGCTACACCTTC. Translated: CASSGQAYYGYTF.